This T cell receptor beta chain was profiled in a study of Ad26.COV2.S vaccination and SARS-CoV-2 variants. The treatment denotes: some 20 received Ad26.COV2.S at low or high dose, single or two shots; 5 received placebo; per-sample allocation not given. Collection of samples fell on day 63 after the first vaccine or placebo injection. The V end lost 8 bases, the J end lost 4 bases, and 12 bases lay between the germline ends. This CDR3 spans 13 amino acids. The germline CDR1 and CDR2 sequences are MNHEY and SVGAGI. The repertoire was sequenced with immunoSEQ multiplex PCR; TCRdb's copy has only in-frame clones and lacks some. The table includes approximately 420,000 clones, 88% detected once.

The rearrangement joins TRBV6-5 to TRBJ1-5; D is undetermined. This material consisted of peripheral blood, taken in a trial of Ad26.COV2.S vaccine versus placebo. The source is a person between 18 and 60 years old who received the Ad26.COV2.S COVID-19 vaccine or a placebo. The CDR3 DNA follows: TGTGCCAGCGGCTTCGATACTAATCAGCCCCAGCATTTT. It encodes CASGFDTNQPQHF.